One sample yielded the 25 T cell receptor beta chains listed below, sequenced in a study of CD8 T cells in ankylosing spondylitis. MiXCR, applied by TCRdb to the 5' RACE reads, yields one record per CDR3 protein. The sample carries roughly 69,000 distinct CDR3 sequences, approximately 5% recorded once. The sequenced sample was blood, either unsorted or a sorted T cell fraction (not recorded which). These receptors all come from a male donor with ankylosing spondylitis or in good health (not recorded which).

This clonotype was counted ten times or more. In nucleotides, the CDR3 is TGTGCCATCAGGAAGACAGGGGAGAACACTGAAGCTTTCTTT. Its protein is CAIRKTGENTEAFF. This chain connects TRBV10-3 to TRBJ1-1, with 8 bases matching TRBD1. Looked up from germline, CDR1 is ENHRY and CDR2 is SYGVKD. This CDR3 comprises 14 residues. V gave up 6 bases and J gave up 1 base; unmatched junction bases: 4.

This clonotype was detected many times. The genes are TRBV20-1 and TRBJ2-1; D gene uncertain. The CDR3 consists of 13 residues. V was clipped by 5 bases and J by 5 bases, with 13 bases between them. Looked up from germline, CDR1 is DFQATT and CDR2 is SNEGSKA (reference sequence). CDR3 in amino acids: CSAGQTPNNEQFF. In DNA form, the CDR3 reads TGCAGTGCTGGGCAGACGCCGAACAATGAGCAGTTCTTC.

This clonotype was counted at least ten times. The rearrangement links TRBV18 to TRBJ1-3; D is ambiguous. CDR1 is KGHSH and CDR2 is LQKENI in the germline V gene. The CDR3 loop spans 16 amino acids. The V and J ends lost 0 bases and 0 bases respectively, with 9 bases between them. The DNA for the CDR3 is TGTGCCAGCTCACCACCGCGGGGAAGCTCTGGAAACACCATATATTTT. Its protein product is CASSPPRGSSGNTIYF.

At least ten counts were recorded for this clonotype. The V gene is TRBV11-3, the J gene TRBJ2-1; 9 positions match TRBD2. Germline values: CDR1 SGHNT, CDR2 YENEEA. The CDR3 runs to 15 residues. The V segment lost 5 bases and the J segment 5 bases; nucleotides outside the gene matches: 7. The CDR3 sequence: CASSPGLAGNNEQFF. In DNA, the CDR3 is TGTGCCAGCAGCCCGGGGCTAGCGGGGAACAATGAGCAGTTCTTC.

This clonotype was recorded many times. The chain links TRBV5-1 to TRBJ1-5, with a weak D call TRBD1 (5 bases). V was trimmed by 4 bases and J by 2 bases, leaving 13 bases between them. CDR1 is SGHRS, CDR2 YFSETQ, per germline. CDR3 length: 15 residues. The CDR3: CASSAGQGGNQPQHF. CDR3 coding DNA: TGCGCCAGCAGCGCCGGACAAGGCGGCAATCAGCCCCAGCATTTT.

The V call is TRBV4-3, the J call TRBJ2-1; 7 bases fit TRBD2. The CDR3 loop spans 15 amino acids. Germline V gene data show CDR1 as LGHNA and CDR2 as YSLEER. J gave up 7 bases and V 4 bases, and 10 bases lay outside the gene matches. In DNA, the CDR3 is TGCGCCAGCAGCCCCAATGAGTGGGGGGGAAATGAGCAGTTCTTC. Translated: CASSPNEWGGNEQFF.

This clonotype occurred many times. V gene TRBV24-1 combines with J gene TRBJ2-1; D tentatively fits TRBD1 or TRBD2 (5 bases each). The V and J ends lost 5 bases and 9 bases respectively, with 19 bases between them. Per the germline V gene, CDR1 is KGHDR and CDR2 is SFDVKD. This CDR3 has 15 residues. CDR3 sequence reads: CATSVEGPLTGEQFF. DNA of the CDR3: TGTGCCACCAGTGTCGAGGGGCCCCTCACGGGTGAGCAGTTCTTC.

This clonotype came up many times. The rearrangement joins TRBV20-1 to TRBJ1-5; D gene uncertain. This CDR3 has 14 residues. Looked up from germline, CDR1 is DFQATT and CDR2 is SNEGSKA (reference sequence). Deletions cut 3 bases from V and 6 bases from J, with 15 bases between. The CDR3 region is CSASSGGLGQPQHF. The CDR3 region has the DNA TGCAGTGCTAGTTCGGGAGGTCTCGGTCAGCCCCAGCATTTT.

This clonotype was recorded many times. In DNA form, the CDR3 reads TGTGCCAGCATCTCGTCAGATACGCAGTATTTT. Translation gives CASISSDTQYF. This chain uses TRBV5-6 with TRBJ2-3; D is ambiguous. The CDR3 runs to 11 residues. V was trimmed by 6 bases and J by 4 bases, leaving 6 bases between them. Germline CDR1 and CDR2: SGHDT and YYEEEE. The full variable domain, with the rest looked up from reference TRBV5-6 and TRBJ2-3, is DAGVTQSPTHLIKTRGQQVTLRCSPKSGHDTVSWYQQALGQGPQFIFQYYEEEERQRGNFPDRFSGHQFPNYSSELNVNALLLGDSALYLCASISSDTQYFGPGTRLTVL.

As for this clonotype: A junction end diverges from the germline sequence, so it may reflect a read error. The chain couples TRBV6-6 to TRBJ2-5; no definite D call. Looked up from germline, CDR1 is MNHNY and CDR2 is SVGAGI (reference sequence). The CDR3 extends over 13 amino acids. CDR3 region: CVSTLRAQETQYF. In DNA, the CDR3 is TGTGTCAGCACCCTACGGGCACAAGAGACCCAGTACTTC.

This clonotype was detected ten times or more. The chain uses TRBV5-6 and TRBJ2-1; 7 positions agree with TRBD1. CDR3 size: 15 residues. Trimming removed 2 bases from V and 8 bases from J; junction bases left unmatched: 10. Looked up from germline, CDR1 is SGHDT and CDR2 is YYEEEE. In nucleotides, the CDR3 is TGTGCCAGCAGCTTCCCGACAGGGTCAACGGATGAGCAGTTCTTC. Amino acid sequence: CASSFPTGSTDEQFF.

This clonotype was seen repeatedly, ten times or more. V and J are TRBV5-1 and TRBJ2-1; TRBD1 matches 12 bases. Germline values: CDR1 SGHRS, CDR2 YFSETQ. There are 16 residues in the CDR3. V trimming: 1 base; J trimming: 7 bases; junction bases outside the gene matches: 6. CDR3 region: CASSLSGTGGRNEQFF. The CDR3, as DNA: TGCGCCAGCAGCTTGAGTGGGACAGGGGGCCGAAATGAGCAGTTCTTC.

The table lists this clonotype with many counts. The genes are TRBV10-3 and TRBJ2-5, with TRBD1 as a possible D gene (6 bases). CDR1 and CDR2 from the germline V gene are ENHRY and SYGVKD. CDR3 length: 15 amino acids. V gave up 0 bases and J gave up 3 bases, with 11 bases separating them. DNA of the CDR3: TGTGCCATCAGTGAGTCAACAGGGATCGAAGAGACCCAGTACTTC. As protein: CAISESTGIEETQYF.

This clonotype has ten or more counts. This chain joins TRBV5-1 and TRBJ2-2, with 15 bases fitting TRBD2. From germline, CDR1 is SGHRS and CDR2 YFSETQ. This CDR3 spans 14 amino acids. Germline trimming cut 9 bases from V and 6 bases from J; bases unmatched to any gene: 3. CDR3 sequence: CATGLAGGPGELFF. DNA for the CDR3: TGCGCCACCGGACTAGCGGGGGGGCCCGGGGAGCTGTTTTTT.

As to this clonotype: Just one base apart from a much larger clone, this may be a read error. The chain links TRBV4-2 to TRBJ1-6; D not certain. The germline V gene encodes CDR1 LGHNA and CDR2 YNFKEQ. V lost 0 bases and J lost 6, with 12 bases in between. The length of the CDR3 is 16 residues. This chain's CDR3 is CASSQEQTWINSPLHF. As DNA, the CDR3 is TGTGCCAGCAGCCAAGAGCAAACGTGGATTAATTCACCCCTCCACTTT.

This clonotype occurred many times. The gene calls are TRBV9 and TRBJ1-6; D gene uncertain. V was cut by 4 bases and J by 0 bases, with 14 bases left in between. The germline V gene has CDR1 SGDLS and CDR2 YYNGEE. The CDR3 contains 17 residues. The CDR3 is CASSPSEGNSYNSPLHF. CDR3 DNA sequence: TGTGCCAGCAGCCCCTCCGAGGGAAACTCCTATAATTCACCCCTCCACTTT. Full variable domain (missing parts from reference TRBV9 and TRBJ1-6): DSGVTQTPKHLITATGQRVTLRCSPRSGDLSVYWYQQSLDQGLQFLIQYYNGEERAKGNILERFSAQQFPDLHSELNLSSLELGDSALYFCASSPSEGNSYNSPLHFGNGTRLTVT.

This clonotype was detected many times. V and J are TRBV2 and TRBJ2-1; 11 bases are shared with TRBD1. The V gene's germline CDR1 is SNHLY and CDR2 FYNNEI. This CDR3 contains 14 residues. V trimming: 8 bases; J trimming: 9 bases; junction bases outside the gene matches: 9. The CDR3 loop is CASGRTGGQSEQFF. DNA for the CDR3: TGTGCCAGCGGGAGGACAGGGGGCCAGAGTGAGCAGTTCTTC.

The table lists this clonotype with many counts. The rearrangement uses TRBV5-1 and TRBJ1-1; 9 bases are shared with TRBD1. Germline lookup yields CDR1 SGHRS and CDR2 YFSETQ. This CDR3 is built from 16 residues. Losses at the gene ends were 0 bases for V and 2 bases for J; bases not matched to a gene: 5. The CDR3 region is CASSLAYRGQNTEAFF. CDR3 DNA: TGCGCCAGCAGCTTGGCGTACAGGGGGCAAAACACTGAAGCTTTCTTT.

This clonotype was counted many times. This sequence joins TRBV11-2 and TRBJ2-5, with 7 bases matching TRBD2. CDR3 length equals 15 residues. Per the germline V gene, CDR1 is SGHAT and CDR2 is FQNNGV. V shed 5 bases, J shed 5 bases, and the junction held 11 bases outside the gene matches. CDR3 sequence reads: CASSQAGVRAETQYF. CDR3 coding DNA: TGTGCCAGCAGCCAGGCGGGGGTCAGGGCCGAGACCCAGTACTTC. The whole variable domain, remainder taken from reference TRBV11-2 and TRBJ2-5, is EAGVAQSPRYKIIEKRQSVAFWCNPISGHATLYWYQQILGQGPKLLIQFQNNGVVDDSQLPKDRFSAERLKGVDSTLKIQPAKLEDSAVYLCASSQAGVRAETQYFGPGTRLLVL.

This clonotype has at least ten counts. V gene TRBV14 combines with J gene TRBJ2-2; 8 bases fit TRBD1. Germline V gene lookup returns CDR1 SGHDN and CDR2 FVKESK. Trimming took 4 bases from V and 2 from J; bases not matched to a gene: 6. There are 16 residues in the CDR3. Here the CDR3 DNA reads TGTGCCAGCAGCCCGCCCGGGACAGGCAACACCGGGGAGCTGTTTTTT. Protein: CASSPPGTGNTGELFF.

This clonotype was counted many times. The J gene is TRBJ2-3, the V gene TRBV9; a weak D match, TRBD2 (6 bases). Germline-derived CDR1 and CDR2 are SGDLS and YYNGEE. This CDR3 contains 19 residues. V was clipped by 0 bases and J by 2 bases, with 22 bases between them. The CDR3 nucleotides read TGTGCCAGCAGCGTAGCTGTCGCAATGGGTGGGGGGAACACAGATACGCAGTATTTT. Amino acids: CASSVAVAMGGGNTDTQYF.

This clonotype was counted ten times or more. The rearrangement uses TRBV28 and TRBJ2-1, with 13 bases aligning to TRBD2. J gave up 0 bases and V 6 bases, and 14 bases lay outside the gene matches. There are 20 residues in the CDR3. Germline V gene lookup returns CDR1 MDHEN and CDR2 SYDVKM. Here the CDR3 DNA reads TGTGCCAGCAGACCTTTGATGGGACTAGCGGGGCAAAACTCCTACAATGAGCAGTTCTTC. Translating it yields CASRPLMGLAGQNSYNEQFF.

This clonotype was counted many times. This sequence joins TRBV15 and TRBJ2-1, with 10 bases that match TRBD1. The J segment lost 5 bases and the V segment lost 4 bases, leaving 17 bases of the junction unmatched. CDR1 is LNHNV and CDR2 is YYDKDF in the germline V gene (reference sequence). The CDR3 covers 19 residues. CDR3 residues: CATSKGTGAFHSADNEQFF. CDR3 nucleotides: TGTGCCACCAGCAAAGGGACAGGGGCTTTCCATTCGGCCGACAATGAGCAGTTCTTC. Based on the CDR3 plus reference TRBV15 and TRBJ2-1, the full variable domain is DAMVIQNPRYQVTQFGKPVTLSCSQTLNHNVMYWYQQKSSQAPKLLFHYYDKDFNNEADTPDNFQSRRPNTSFCFLDIRSPGLGDTAMYLCATSKGTGAFHSADNEQFFGPGTRLTVL.

This clonotype was recorded many times. V and J are TRBV7-6 and TRBJ2-6, with D perhaps assigned TRBD1 or TRBD2 (6 bases each). This CDR3 contains 19 residues. Germline V gene data show CDR1 as SGHVS and CDR2 as FNYEAQ. V shed 5 bases and J shed 0 bases, with 20 bases lying between them. The CDR3 here is CASSPSRGDSLSGANVLTF. The DNA for the CDR3 is TGTGCCAGCAGCCCGTCGAGGGGGGACTCACTCTCTGGGGCCAACGTCCTGACTTTC.

This clonotype was detected many times. V gene TRBV7-9 combines with J gene TRBJ2-7; D is possibly TRBD2 (6 bases). The CDR3 has 13 residues. V gave up 3 bases and J gave up 6 bases, with 12 bases separating them. The germline V gene has CDR1 SEHNR and CDR2 FQNEAQ (reference sequence). The CDR3 is CASSLIEGGEQYF. The CDR3 bases are TGTGCCAGCAGCTTGATTGAGGGAGGCGAGCAGTACTTC.